Following are 29 T cell receptor beta chains from one sample sequenced in a study of identical twins. TCRdb independently ran MiXCR on the 5' RACE reads; one entry per CDR3 protein. Of about 240,000 distinct CDR3 sequences in the sample, 6.5% to 9% were seen once. These sequences were also reported in another study, on yellow fever vaccine responses in identical twins.

The sample was CD8+ T cells sorted from blood. The receptor source for this set is a woman aged 18-29 years in good health.

A few counts support this clonotype. This chain links TRBV7-3 with TRBJ2-2; TRBD2 matches at 7 bases. The junction had 4 bases not matched to a gene; V was cut back by 1 base and J by 8 bases. This CDR3 is 14 amino acids long. Germline lookup yields CDR1 SGHTA and CDR2 FQGTGA. CDR3 nucleotides: TGTGCCAGCAGCTTAATGGGGGGGACTGGGGAGCTGTTTTTT. Translation: CASSLMGGTGELFF.

This clonotype was seen at least ten times. The chain carries TRBV29-1 and TRBJ2-1, with 8 bases that match TRBD2. V shed 0 bases, J shed 0 bases, and the junction held 4 bases outside the gene matches. The germline gives CDR1 SQVTM, CDR2 ANQGSEA. This CDR3 contains 16 residues. In nucleotides, the CDR3 is TGCAGCGTTGAAGATCTGAGCGGGAGCTCCTACAATGAGCAGTTCTTC. The encoded protein is CSVEDLSGSSYNEQFF.

This clonotype was counted at least ten times. The rearrangement uses TRBV12-3 or TRBV12-4 and TRBJ1-6; no clear D gene. Trimming took 4 bases from V and 6 from J, leaving 10 bases between them. The CDR3 covers 14 residues. The CDR3: CASSYRISNSPLHF. In DNA form, the CDR3 reads TGTGCCAGCAGTTACCGGATTTCTAATTCACCCCTCCACTTT.

The gene calls are TRBV29-1 and TRBJ2-5, with 9 bases matching TRBD1. V was pared by 6 bases and J by 5 bases, with 13 bases of the junction left unmatched. Germline V lookup: CDR1 SQVTM, CDR2 ANQGSEA. This CDR3 comprises 15 residues. The CDR3: CSVLGQGIAWETQYF. For the CDR3, the DNA is TGCAGCGTCCTCGGACAGGGGATTGCTTGGGAGACCCAGTACTTC.

This clonotype has just a few counts. The gene calls are TRBV2 and TRBJ2-1; the D gene is possibly TRBD1 (6 bases). The CDR3 is 15 residues long. Deletions cut 3 bases from V and 5 bases from J, with 14 bases between. Germline V lookup: CDR1 SNHLY, CDR2 FYNNEI. In DNA, the CDR3 is TGTGCCAGCAGTGAGCCAGGACAGCCAAACAATGAGCAGTTCTTC. Its translation is CASSEPGQPNNEQFF.

This clonotype has at least ten counts. CDR3 in DNA: TGCGCCAGCAGCCAAGAAGGGACTAGCGGGAACTACGAGCAGTACTTC. Protein product: CASSQEGTSGNYEQYF. This chain links TRBV4-1 with TRBJ2-7; 13 bases map to TRBD2. The CDR3 has 16 amino acids. In germline, CDR1 is MGHRA, CDR2 YSYEKL. The V gene end was trimmed by 0 bases and the J gene end by 3 bases; junction bases not matched to a gene: 2.

In this sample, this clonotype turned up a few times. The chain couples TRBV9 to TRBJ1-3; the match to TRBD1 covers 8 bases. The junction had 2 bases not matched to a gene; V was cut back by 3 bases and J by 0 bases. The germline CDR1 and CDR2 sequences are SGDLS and YYNGEE. The CDR3 is 15 residues long. The CDR3 here is CASSGTGISGNTIYF. The CDR3 coding sequence is TGTGCCAGCAGCGGGACAGGGATCTCTGGAAACACCATATATTTT.

The chain employs TRBV12-5 and TRBJ2-7; D is uncertain. The germline V and J ends were trimmed by 5 bases and 0 bases, with 8 bases remaining between them. The germline V gene has CDR1 LGHNT and CDR2 FRNRAP. The CDR3 runs to 13 residues. The CDR3 here is CASGPGSSYEQYV. CDR3 bases: TGTGCTAGTGGTCCGGGTAGCTCCTACGAGCAGTACGTC.

The chain employs TRBV6-4 and TRBJ1-1, with D unresolved. The ends were cut back, 8 bases at V and 1 base at J, with 11 bases in the middle. Per germline, CDR1 MRHNA and CDR2 SNTAGT. This CDR3 comprises 13 residues. Here the CDR3 DNA reads TGTGCCAGCCCCGGTTGGGGGAACACTGAAGCTTTCTTT. Translated, it gives CASPGWGNTEAFF.

The V gene is TRBV12-3 or TRBV12-4, the J gene TRBJ2-7; the D gene could be TRBD1 or TRBD2 (6 bases each). The CDR3 has 12 residues. The V end was cut by 3 bases, the J end by 6 bases, with 9 bases between. As DNA, the CDR3 is TGTGCCAGCAGTTTCGAGGGGGGCGAGCAGTACGTC. Translated: CASSFEGGEQYV.

This clonotype was recorded a few times. V gene TRBV13 combines with J gene TRBJ2-1; D is unresolved. Germline CDR1 reads PRHDT; CDR2 reads FYEKMQ (reference sequence). The V gene lost 7 bases and the J gene lost 5 bases, with 18 bases spanning the gap. The CDR3 covers 15 residues. The CDR3 is CASTLIEQENNEQFF. The CDR3 DNA reads as TGTGCCAGCACCCTTATTGAGCAGGAGAACAATGAGCAGTTCTTC.

The sample holds a few counts of this clonotype. The chain joins TRBV27 to TRBJ1-1; D not certain. CDR1 MNHEY and CDR2 SMNVEV come from the germline V gene (reference sequence). V gave up 6 bases and J gave up 4 bases, with 15 bases separating them. The CDR3 extends over 14 amino acids. CDR3 region: CASRRAKIGTEAFF. The CDR3 DNA sequence: TGTGCCAGCAGACGTGCTAAGATCGGCACTGAAGCTTTCTTT.

This clonotype was counted at least ten times. The chain couples TRBV4-1 to TRBJ2-7; the D gene is possibly TRBD1 (6 bases). From germline, CDR1 is MGHRA and CDR2 YSYEKL. The CDR3 length is 17 residues. V gave up 0 bases and J gave up 1 base, with 16 bases separating them. This CDR3 is CASSQEFPGTRSYEQYV. DNA of the CDR3: TGCGCCAGCAGCCAAGAATTCCCCGGGACAAGGTCCTACGAGCAGTACGTC.

This clonotype was detected ten times or more. This sequence joins TRBV5-1 and TRBJ2-1; the D is unclear. V was shortened by 1 base and J by 9 bases, with 8 bases between the two germline ends. Germline-derived CDR1 and CDR2 are SGHRS and YFSETQ. This CDR3 region has 12 residues. Here the CDR3 DNA reads TGCGCCAGCAGCTTGCCGAGTGTTGAGCAGTTCTTC. This sequence encodes CASSLPSVEQFF. The full variable domain, in which reference TRBV5-1 and TRBJ2-1 provide the parts outside the CDR3, is KAGVTQTPRYLIKTRGQQVTLSCSPISGHRSVSWYQQTPGQGLQFLFEYFSETQRNKGNFPGRFSGRQFSNSRSEMNVSTLELGDSALYLCASSLPSVEQFFGPGTRLTVL.

This clonotype came up a few times. The gene calls are TRBV16 and TRBJ2-4; 9 positions agree with TRBD1. Trimming cost V 0 bases and J 7 bases; bases outside gene matches: 16. Germline assignment: CDR1 KGHSY and CDR2 FQNENV. The CDR3 loop spans 19 amino acids. The CDR3 here is CASSQSLPQKTGGGNIQYF. The DNA of the CDR3 is TGTGCCAGCAGCCAATCGTTGCCCCAGAAGACAGGGGGGGGGAACATTCAGTACTTC.

This chain joins TRBV24-1 and TRBJ1-2, with D perhaps matching TRBD1 (6 bases). The germline CDR1 and CDR2 sequences are KGHDR and SFDVKD. This CDR3 region has 15 residues. Trimming removed 7 bases at V and 8 bases at J, with 22 bases between. CDR3 nucleotide sequence: TGTGCCACCAGCCCCCCTCGCGGGGGGCTGGGAGGCTACACCTTC. Amino acids: CATSPPRGGLGGYTF.

In its sample, this clonotype was seen many times. The V call is TRBV29-1, the J call TRBJ2-5; 9 bases fit TRBD1. J lost 4 bases, V lost 4 bases, and 16 bases had no gene match. CDR1 is SQVTM and CDR2 is ANQGSEA in the germline V gene. The CDR3 contains 17 residues. The CDR3 is CSVGGAVGQGIGETQYF. CDR3 DNA sequence: TGCAGCGTTGGGGGGGCAGTCGGACAGGGGATAGGAGAGACCCAGTACTTC.

This clonotype was seen repeatedly, ten times or more. The genes are TRBV12-3 or TRBV12-4 and TRBJ1-1; TRBD1 matches 10 bases. The CDR3 runs 17 residues. The V segment lost 6 bases and the J segment 0 bases; nucleotides outside the gene matches: 10. The CDR3 nucleotides read TGTGCCAGCAGCCCACGTCCCGGGACAGGGGTGAACACTGAAGCTTTCTTT. Protein product: CASSPRPGTGVNTEAFF.

The chain links TRBV24-1 to TRBJ2-2, with D hard to call. The V end lost 3 bases, the J end lost 1 base, and 5 bases lay between the germline ends. This CDR3 comprises 14 residues. From germline, CDR1 is KGHDR and CDR2 SFDVKD. The CDR3 nucleotides read TGTGCCACCAGTGATAACAGGAACACCGGGGAGCTGTTTTTT. It is translated as CATSDNRNTGELFF.

This clonotype was observed many times. The V call is TRBV12-3 or TRBV12-4, the J call TRBJ2-1; 8 bases line up with TRBD2. V was clipped by 6 bases and J by 6 bases; unmatched bases: 4. This CDR3 has 13 residues. The CDR3 reads CASRGSGSNEQFF. As DNA, the CDR3 is TGTGCCAGCAGGGGGAGCGGGAGCAATGAGCAGTTCTTC.

The J gene is TRBJ2-7, the V gene TRBV10-3; D is unclear. Germline V lookup: CDR1 ENHRY, CDR2 SYGVKD. Trimming shortened V by 8 bases and J by 2 bases, and 16 bases separated the two germline ends. CDR3 length: 14 residues. In DNA, the CDR3 is TGTGCCATCCGAGACCGTGAAAGGGCCTACGAGCAGTACTTC. Translating it yields CAIRDRERAYEQYF.

This clonotype has a count of ten or more. The chain has TRBV29-1 and TRBJ2-3; TRBD2 might be the D (6 bases). Trimming cost V 6 bases and J 5 bases, with 15 bases left between them. CDR1 and CDR2 from the germline V gene are SQVTM and ANQGSEA. This CDR3 spans 13 amino acids. The CDR3 here is CSVTAGGGDTQYF. The CDR3 nucleotides read TGCAGCGTGACAGCGGGCGGAGGAGATACGCAGTATTTT.

The chain employs TRBV3-1 and TRBJ2-2; tentatively, D is TRBD1 (6 bases). The CDR3 covers 17 residues. Germline V CDR1 and CDR2: LGHDT, YNNKEL (reference sequence). V was shortened by 0 bases and J by 4 bases, with 15 bases between the two germline ends. The CDR3 DNA reads as TGTGCCAGCAGCCAAGAATTCCTGGGGGCGTTCACCGGGGAGCTGTTTTTT. Encoded protein: CASSQEFLGAFTGELFF.

This clonotype appeared a few times. The chain carries TRBV11-2 and TRBJ2-2; D uncertain. The germline V and J ends were trimmed by 1 base and 0 bases, with 18 bases remaining between them. Germline values: CDR1 SGHAT, CDR2 FQNNGV. The CDR3 totals 19 residues. This CDR3 reads CASSLGFTVATANTGELFF. CDR3 coding DNA: TGTGCCAGCAGCTTAGGTTTTACGGTAGCTACGGCGAACACCGGGGAGCTGTTTTTT.

This clonotype was counted at least ten times. The CDR3 DNA follows: TGTGCCACCAGCAGAGATGGCGGGAGGGCTCTCGAGACCCAGTACTTC. Encoded protein: CATSRDGGRALETQYF. The rearrangement joins TRBV15 to TRBJ2-5; 9 positions match TRBD2. From germline, CDR1 is LNHNV and CDR2 YYDKDF (reference sequence). The CDR3 covers 16 residues. V dropped 0 bases and J dropped 5; count of bases not matched to a gene: 7.

This clonotype appeared many times. The CDR3 DNA sequence: TGCAGCGTGGGGGGACTAGCGGGATATGTTGGAAATGAGCAGTTCTTC. Translation gives CSVGGLAGYVGNEQFF. The V and J genes are TRBV29-1 and TRBJ2-1; TRBD2 aligns across 13 bases. Germline V lookup: CDR1 SQVTM, CDR2 ANQGSEA. The CDR3 length is 16 residues. With V trimmed by 6 bases and J by 7 bases, 12 bases remained unmatched.

The rearrangement links TRBV7-3 to TRBJ2-7; 10 bases match TRBD1. This CDR3 contains 15 residues. The junction had 4 bases not matched to a gene; V was cut back by 0 bases and J by 5 bases. The V gene's germline CDR1 is SGHTA and CDR2 FQGTGA. This chain's CDR3 is CASSLTGGTGDEQYF. Here the CDR3 DNA reads TGTGCCAGCAGCTTAACCGGTGGGACAGGGGACGAGCAGTACTTC.

This clonotype appeared a few times. This chain joins TRBV9 and TRBJ2-7, with 12 bases aligning to TRBD2. After removal of 3 bases from V and 7 bases from J, the junction contained 8 bases not matched to a gene. The CDR3 loop spans 15 amino acids. Germline CDR1 SGDLS, CDR2 YYNGEE. This CDR3 reads CASSARLAGDGEQYF. The CDR3 bases are TGTGCCAGCAGCGCTCGACTAGCGGGAGATGGGGAGCAGTACTTC. Full variable domain (rest looked up from reference TRBV9 and TRBJ2-7): DSGVTQTPKHLITATGQRVTLRCSPRSGDLSVYWYQQSLDQGLQFLIQYYNGEERAKGNILERFSAQQFPDLHSELNLSSLELGDSALYFCASSARLAGDGEQYFGPGTRLTVT.

This clonotype was counted many times. The chain combines TRBV20-1 with TRBJ2-7; 10 nucleotides match TRBD2. The CDR3 runs to 16 residues. J lost 4 bases, V lost 0 bases, and 9 bases had no gene match. CDR1 is DFQATT and CDR2 is SNEGSKA in the germline V gene (reference sequence). The CDR3 DNA follows: TGCAGTGCTAGAGAGGGAGGGCTAGCGGGAGATTACGAGCAGTACTTC. This gives the protein CSAREGGLAGDYEQYF.